The 13 T cell receptor beta chains in this list originate from one sample, sequenced in a study of glioma-infiltrating T cells. TCR alpha and beta CDR3 regions were amplified from RNA using iRepertoire nested multiplex PCR. One entry per CDR3 protein results from TCRdb running MiXCR on the multiplex PCR reads. This sample has about 140,000 distinct CDR3 sequences, with approximately 39% found just once. Sample: glioma tissue, nonneoplastic brain tissue, or PBMCs (not recorded which). The receptors derive from a human donor with low-grade glioma or glioblastoma, undergoing nonglioma brain surgery, or in good health (not recorded which).

This chain connects TRBV20-1 to TRBJ1-1; D uncertain. CDR3 length: 10 residues. With 3 bases removed from V and 3 bases from J, the gap between germline ends came to 2 bases. The germline V gene encodes CDR1 DFQATT and CDR2 SNEGSKA (reference sequence). The CDR3 is CSASDTEAFF. The DNA of the CDR3 is TGCAGTGCTAGTGACACTGAAGCTTTCTTT.

This clonotype was counted once. The chain joins TRBV5-1 to TRBJ1-4; TRBD1 agrees at 7 bases. Germline CDR1 and CDR2: SGHRS and YFSETQ. The CDR3 is 15 residues long. The J segment lost 7 bases and the V segment lost 2 bases, leaving 8 bases of the junction unmatched. The CDR3 here is CASSLEGAGREKLFF. Written as DNA, the CDR3 is TGCGCCAGCAGCTTAGAGGGGGCGGGACGTGAAAAACTGTTTTTT.

The chain links TRBV6-2 or TRBV6-3 to TRBJ2-7, with D possibly TRBD1 on 7 matching bases. CDR1 is MNHEY and CDR2 is SVGEGT in the germline V gene. The length of the CDR3 is 15 residues. V lost 7 bases to trimming and J lost 0 bases, with 16 bases between them. The CDR3: CASNQGGPLSYEQYF. Here the CDR3 DNA reads TGTGCCAGCAACCAGGGGGGACCTCTCTCCTACGAGCAGTACTTC.

The V gene is TRBV14, the J gene TRBJ2-3; 10 bases are a match to TRBD2. The CDR3 sequence is 15 residues long. Germline assignment: CDR1 SGHDN and CDR2 FVKESK. V was clipped by 1 base and J by 4 bases; unmatched bases: 2. The CDR3 sequence: CASSQGTSGPDTQYF. The CDR3, as DNA: TGTGCCAGCAGCCAAGGGACTAGCGGCCCAGATACGCAGTATTTT.

Notes on this clonotype: The conserved phenylalanine or tryptophan normally closing the CDR3 is absent here, so this likely arose from a read error. The genes are TRBV20-1 and TRBJ1-1; 10 nucleotides line up with TRBD1. CDR1 is DFQATT, CDR2 SNEGSKA, per germline (reference sequence). V shed 0 bases and J 4 bases; nucleotides not matched to a gene: 2. There are 14 residues in the CDR3. The CDR3 sequence is CSARDRTGGTEAFL. CDR3 sequence (DNA): TGCAGTGCTAGAGATAGGACAGGGGGCACTGAAGCTTTCCTT.

This clonotype was recorded a few times. V usage is TRBV6-2 or TRBV6-3 and J usage is TRBJ2-5; TRBD2 agrees at 12 bases. The germline CDR1 and CDR2 sequences are MNHEY and SVGEGT. There are 15 residues in the CDR3. Trimming took 2 bases from V and 5 from J; bases not matched to a gene: 3. CDR3 amino acids: CASSYGLAGGETQYF. In DNA form, the CDR3 reads TGTGCCAGCAGTTACGGCCTAGCGGGAGGGGAGACCCAGTACTTC.

The chain recombines TRBV4-1 with TRBJ1-6; D might be TRBD1 (5 bases). V lost 1 base, J lost 9 bases, and 22 bases lay in between. In germline, CDR1 is MGHRA, CDR2 YSYEKL. This CDR3 is built from 18 residues. The CDR3 DNA reads TGCGCCAGCAGCCAAGTACTTGGGGCGTTGTCGATGGGTTCACCCCTCCACTTT. Translation gives CASSQVLGALSMGSPLHF.

V and J are TRBV18 and TRBJ1-4; no definite D call. Per the germline V gene, CDR1 is KGHSH and CDR2 is LQKENI. CDR3 length equals 15 residues. V lost 0 bases, J lost 7 bases, and 12 bases lay in between. CDR3 coding DNA: TGTGCCAGCTCACCACCTCTTGAGTGGGGTGAAAAACTGTTTTTT. Its translation is CASSPPLEWGEKLFF.

The chain carries TRBV12-3 or TRBV12-4 and TRBJ2-3, with 10 bases that match TRBD2. V lost 2 bases to trimming and J lost 2 bases; unmatched junction nucleotides: 4. The CDR3 spans 16 residues. The CDR3 spells CASSLTLAGDTDTQYF. In DNA form, the CDR3 reads TGTGCCAGCAGTTTAACGCTAGCGGGAGACACAGATACGCAGTATTTT.

The chain employs TRBV6-6 and TRBJ2-7; D may be TRBD2 (6 bases). The CDR3 is made up of 14 amino acids. V gave up 2 bases and J gave up 5 bases, with 13 bases separating them. From germline, CDR1 is MNHNY and CDR2 SVGAGI (reference sequence). This CDR3 reads CASSYAGSDNEQYF. In DNA form, the CDR3 reads TGTGCCAGCAGTTACGCGGGGTCCGACAACGAGCAGTACTTC.

This chain links TRBV6-1 with TRBJ2-7; D is possibly TRBD1 (6 bases). The CDR3 covers 11 residues. Trimming cost V 8 bases and J 7 bases, with 12 bases left between them. Germline V gene lookup returns CDR1 MNHNS and CDR2 SASEGT. The CDR3 nucleotides are TGTGCCAGCTCAGGGGTGCGTGAGCAGTACTTC. The encoded protein is CASSGVREQYF.

The chain links TRBV12-3 or TRBV12-4 to TRBJ2-7; maybe TRBD1 (5 bases). V gave up 2 bases and J gave up 3 bases, with 11 bases separating them. The CDR3 is 14 amino acids. The CDR3, as DNA: TGTGCCAGCAGTTTACAGCAGGGAAACTACGAGCAGTACTTC. Its protein is CASSLQQGNYEQYF.

This clonotype was observed a handful of times. V gene TRBV6-2 or TRBV6-3 combines with J gene TRBJ1-5; D ambiguous. The CDR3 has 15 residues. Germline V lookup: CDR1 MNHEY, CDR2 SVGEGT. V was pared by 0 bases and J by 5 bases, with 11 bases between. In nucleotides, the CDR3 is TGTGCCAGCAGTTACTCCCTCCTTTATGATCAGCCCCAGCATTTT. Its translation is CASSYSLLYDQPQHF.